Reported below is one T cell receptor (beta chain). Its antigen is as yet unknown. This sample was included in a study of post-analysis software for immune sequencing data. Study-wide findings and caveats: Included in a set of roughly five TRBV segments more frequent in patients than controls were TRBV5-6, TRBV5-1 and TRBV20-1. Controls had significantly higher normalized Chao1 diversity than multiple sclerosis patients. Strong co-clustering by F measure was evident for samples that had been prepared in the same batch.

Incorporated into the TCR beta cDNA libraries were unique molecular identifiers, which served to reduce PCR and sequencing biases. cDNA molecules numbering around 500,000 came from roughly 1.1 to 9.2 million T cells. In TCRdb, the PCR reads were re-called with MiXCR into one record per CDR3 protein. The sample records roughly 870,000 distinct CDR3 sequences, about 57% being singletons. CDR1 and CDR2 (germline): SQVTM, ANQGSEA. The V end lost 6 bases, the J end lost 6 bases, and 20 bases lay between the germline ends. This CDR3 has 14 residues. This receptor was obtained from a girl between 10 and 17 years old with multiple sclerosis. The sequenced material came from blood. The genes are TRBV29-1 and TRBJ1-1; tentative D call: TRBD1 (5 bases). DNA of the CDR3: TGCAGCGTGGGGCTACAGGCCCTGGGGGCTGAAGCTTTCTTT. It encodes CSVGLQALGAEAFF.